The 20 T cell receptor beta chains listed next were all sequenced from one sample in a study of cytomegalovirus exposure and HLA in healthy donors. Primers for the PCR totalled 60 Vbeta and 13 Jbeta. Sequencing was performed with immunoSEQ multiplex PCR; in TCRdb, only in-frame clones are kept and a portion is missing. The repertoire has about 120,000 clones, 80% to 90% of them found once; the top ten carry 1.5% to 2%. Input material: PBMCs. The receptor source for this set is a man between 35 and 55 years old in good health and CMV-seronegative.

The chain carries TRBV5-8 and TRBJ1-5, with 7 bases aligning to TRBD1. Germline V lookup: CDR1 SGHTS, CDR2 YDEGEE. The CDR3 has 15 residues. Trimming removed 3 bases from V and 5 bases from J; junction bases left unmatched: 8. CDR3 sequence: CASSYFQGGHQPQHF. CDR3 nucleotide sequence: TGTGCCAGCAGCTACTTTCAGGGGGGCCATCAGCCCCAGCATTTT.

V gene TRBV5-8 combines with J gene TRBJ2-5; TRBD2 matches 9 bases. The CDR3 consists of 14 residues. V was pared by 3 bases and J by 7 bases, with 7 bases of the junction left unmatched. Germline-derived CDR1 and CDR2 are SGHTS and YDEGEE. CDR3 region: CASSYTGLAGTQYF. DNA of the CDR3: TGTGCCAGCAGCTACACGGGACTAGCCGGGACCCAGTACTTC. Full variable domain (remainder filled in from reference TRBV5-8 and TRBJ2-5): EAGVTQSPTHLIKTRGQQATLRCSPISGHTSVYWYQQALGLGLQFLLWYDEGEERNRGNFPPRFSGRQFPNYSSELNVNALELEDSALYLCASSYTGLAGTQYFGPGTRLLVL.

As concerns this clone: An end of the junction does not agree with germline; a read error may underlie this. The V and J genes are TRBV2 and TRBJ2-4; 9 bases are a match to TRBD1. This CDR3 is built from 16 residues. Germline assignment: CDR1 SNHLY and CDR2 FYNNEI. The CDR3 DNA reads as TGTGCCAGCAGAGATTTAGGACAGGGGAGGAAAAACAGTCAGTACTTC. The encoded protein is CASRDLGQGRKNSQYF.

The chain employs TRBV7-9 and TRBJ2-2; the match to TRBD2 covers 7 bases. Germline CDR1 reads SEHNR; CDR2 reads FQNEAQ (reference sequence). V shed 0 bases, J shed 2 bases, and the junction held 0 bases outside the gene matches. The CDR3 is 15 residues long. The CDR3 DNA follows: TGTGCCAGCAGCTTAGCAGCGGGAAACACCGGGGAGCTGTTTTTT. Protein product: CASSLAAGNTGELFF.

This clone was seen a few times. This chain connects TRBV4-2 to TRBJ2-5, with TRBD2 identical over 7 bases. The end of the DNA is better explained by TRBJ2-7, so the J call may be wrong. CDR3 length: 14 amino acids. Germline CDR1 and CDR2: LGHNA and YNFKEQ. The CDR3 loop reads CASSQSGTLYEQYF. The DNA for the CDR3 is TGTGCCAGCAGCCAAAGCGGGACGCTCTACGAGCAGTACTTC.

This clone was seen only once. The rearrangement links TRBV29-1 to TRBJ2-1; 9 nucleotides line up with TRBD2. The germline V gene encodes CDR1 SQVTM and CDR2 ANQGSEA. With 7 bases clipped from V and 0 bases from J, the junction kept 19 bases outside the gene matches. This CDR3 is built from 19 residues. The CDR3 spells CSARVPSGEPQSSYNEQFF. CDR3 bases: TGCAGCGCAAGAGTCCCTAGCGGGGAGCCTCAAAGCTCCTACAATGAGCAGTTCTTC.

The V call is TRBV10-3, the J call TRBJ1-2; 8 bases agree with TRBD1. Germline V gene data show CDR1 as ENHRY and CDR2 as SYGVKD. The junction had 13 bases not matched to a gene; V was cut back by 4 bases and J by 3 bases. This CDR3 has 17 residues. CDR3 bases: TGTGCCATCAGTGGAAGGGAGGGGAACAGGGGGGACTATGGCTACACCTTC. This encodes CAISGREGNRGDYGYTF.

CDR3 sequence reads: CASSPAAAGEAFF. The CDR3 DNA reads as TGTGCCAGCTCACCGGCGGCAGCTGGTGAAGCTTTCTTT. This rearrangement joins TRBV18 to TRBJ1-1; D is unresolved. The CDR3 totals 13 residues. Deletions cut 3 bases from V and 7 bases from J, with 12 bases between. Germline V gene lookup returns CDR1 KGHSH and CDR2 LQKENI. The full variable domain, in which reference TRBV18 and TRBJ1-1 provide the parts outside the CDR3, is NAGVMQNPRHLVRRRGQEARLRCSPMKGHSHVYWYRQLPEEGLKFMVYLQKENIIDESGMPKERFSAEFPKEGPSILRIQQVVRGDSAAYFCASSPAAAGEAFFGQGTRLTVV.

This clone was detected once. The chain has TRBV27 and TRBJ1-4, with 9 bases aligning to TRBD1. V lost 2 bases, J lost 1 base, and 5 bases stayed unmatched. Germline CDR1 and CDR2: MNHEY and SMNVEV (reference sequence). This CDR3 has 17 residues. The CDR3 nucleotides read TGTGCCAGCAGTTTAAGGACAGGGGCGGGAACTAATGAAAAACTGTTTTTT. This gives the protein CASSLRTGAGTNEKLFF.

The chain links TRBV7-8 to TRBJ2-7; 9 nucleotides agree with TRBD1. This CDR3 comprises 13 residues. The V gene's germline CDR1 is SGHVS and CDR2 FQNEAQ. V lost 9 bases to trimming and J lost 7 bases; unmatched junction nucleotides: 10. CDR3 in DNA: TGTGCCAGTTTCCATGACAGGGGGGGTGAGCAGTACTTC. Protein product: CASFHDRGGEQYF.

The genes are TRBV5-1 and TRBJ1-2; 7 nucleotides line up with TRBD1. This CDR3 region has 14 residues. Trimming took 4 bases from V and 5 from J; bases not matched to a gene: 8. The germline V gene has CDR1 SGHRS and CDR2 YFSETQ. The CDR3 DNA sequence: TGCGCCAGCAGCGTCGCGACAGGGTTATATGGCTACACCTTC. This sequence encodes CASSVATGLYGYTF.

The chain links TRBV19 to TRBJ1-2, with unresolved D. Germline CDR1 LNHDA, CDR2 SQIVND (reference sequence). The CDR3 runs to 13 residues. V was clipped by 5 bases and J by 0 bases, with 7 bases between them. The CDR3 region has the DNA TGTGCCAGTAGTTCGGGGACTAACTATGGCTACACCTTC. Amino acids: CASSSGTNYGYTF.

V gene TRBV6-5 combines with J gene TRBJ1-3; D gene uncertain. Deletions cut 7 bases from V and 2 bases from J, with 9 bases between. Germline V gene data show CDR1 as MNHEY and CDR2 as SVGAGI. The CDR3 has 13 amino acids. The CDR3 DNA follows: TGTGCCAGCATTGGCTCTGCTGGAAACACCATATATTTT. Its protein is CASIGSAGNTIYF.

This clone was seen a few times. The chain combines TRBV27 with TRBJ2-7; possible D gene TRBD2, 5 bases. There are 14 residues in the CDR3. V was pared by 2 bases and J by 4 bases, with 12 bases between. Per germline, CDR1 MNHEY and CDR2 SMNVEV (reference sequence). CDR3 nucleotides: TGTGCCAGCAGTTTAAAGTTAGCGCGGTACGAGCAGTACTTC. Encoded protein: CASSLKLARYEQYF.

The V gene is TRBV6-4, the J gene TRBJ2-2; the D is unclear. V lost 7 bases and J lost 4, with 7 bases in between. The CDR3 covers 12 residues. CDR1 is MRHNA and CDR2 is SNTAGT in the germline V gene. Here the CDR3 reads CASTSGTGELFF. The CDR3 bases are TGTGCCAGCACTTCGGGCACCGGGGAGCTGTTTTTT.

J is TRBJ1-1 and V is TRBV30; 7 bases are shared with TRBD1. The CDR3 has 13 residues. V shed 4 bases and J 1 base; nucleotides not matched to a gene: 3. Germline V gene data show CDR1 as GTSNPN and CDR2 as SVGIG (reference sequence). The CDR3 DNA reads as TGTGCCTGGAAGACAGGGAAGAACACTGAAGCTTTCTTT. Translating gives CAWKTGKNTEAFF.

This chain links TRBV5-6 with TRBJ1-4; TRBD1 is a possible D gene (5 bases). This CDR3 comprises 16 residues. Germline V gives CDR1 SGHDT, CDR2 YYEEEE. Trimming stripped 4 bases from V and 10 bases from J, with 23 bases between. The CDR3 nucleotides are TGTGCCAGCAGCGGTGGAGGAGAGGAACCGGGGGGAAAACTGTTTTTT. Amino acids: CASSGGGEEPGGKLFF.

CDR3 coding DNA: TGTGCCAGCAGCTTAGCCGTACGAGCCCAGTACTTC. Its translation is CASSLAVRAQYF. The chain combines TRBV7-2 with TRBJ2-5; D is unclear. Trimming pared 0 bases from V and 9 bases from J, leaving 8 bases between. The V gene's germline CDR1 is SGHTA and CDR2 FQGNSA. This CDR3 has 12 residues. The whole variable domain, filled in from reference TRBV7-2 and TRBJ2-5, reads GAGVSQSPSNKVTEKGKDVELRCDPISGHTALYWYRQSLGQGLEFLIYFQGNSAPDKSGLPSDRFSAERTGGSVSTLTIQRTQQEDSAVYLCASSLAVRAQYFGPGTRLLVL.

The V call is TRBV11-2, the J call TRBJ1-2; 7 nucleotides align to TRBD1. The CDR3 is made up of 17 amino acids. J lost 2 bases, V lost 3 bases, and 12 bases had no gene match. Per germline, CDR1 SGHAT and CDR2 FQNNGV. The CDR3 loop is CASSLSHGGRGNYGYTF. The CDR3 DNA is TGTGCCAGCAGCTTGAGTCATGGCGGCAGGGGGAACTATGGCTACACCTTC.

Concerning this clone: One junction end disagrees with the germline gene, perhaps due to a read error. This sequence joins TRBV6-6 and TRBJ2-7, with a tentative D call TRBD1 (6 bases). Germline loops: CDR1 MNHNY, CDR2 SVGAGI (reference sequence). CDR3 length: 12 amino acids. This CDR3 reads CASSYGDTCPHF. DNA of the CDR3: TGTGCCAGCAGTTATGGGGACACCTGCCCCCACTTC.